The entry below describes one TCR beta chain. The repertoire was sequenced with immunoSEQ multiplex PCR; TCRdb's copy has only in-frame clones and lacks some. In the table there are more than 60,000 clones, 70% to 80% of which are singletons. This record comes from a study of OX40 agonist ivuxolimab in advanced cancers. Across the whole study: The study treated patients with ivuxolimab, an agonistic anti-OX40 (CD134) antibody.

Trimming removed 5 bases at V and 8 bases at J, with 16 bases between. Germline V gene sequence: CDR1 SGHAT, CDR2 FQNNGV. The CDR3 has 14 amino acids. This clonotype was obtained from an adult with an advanced solid tumor such as melanoma, head and neck, liver or kidney cancer. The source material was CD4+ or CD8+ T cells sorted from blood, sampled in a trial of the OX40 agonist ivuxolimab. The chain uses TRBV11-2 and TRBJ2-1; no clear D gene. The CDR3 sequence is CASSQTAPIDEQFF. In nucleotides, the CDR3 is TGTGCCAGCAGCCAAACAGCTCCTATCGATGAGCAGTTCTTC.